In its sample, the clone carrying this TCR beta chain was seen many times. Its specificity is unknown. The record originates from a study of T cells after yellow fever vaccination. Study information: SMART-Seq v4 Ultra Low Input prepared libraries from low-cell fractions.

Findings and limits, study-wide: When the response was secondary, it was weaker but reached its peak faster, day 5 versus 15. The study re-detected most primary-vaccination clones after the booster (96% CD4, just over 85% CD8).

CDR1 is MNHEY, CDR2 SVGEGT, per germline. Between the trimmed V and J ends, which lost 7 bases and 4 bases, there was a span of 4 bases. This CDR3 comprises 11 residues. Synthesis of TCR cDNA relied on 5'RACE template switching, which attached a universal primer site and UMIs. TCRdb processed the 5' RACE reads anew with MiXCR; each CDR3 protein has one entry. The sample has 180,000 or so distinct CDR3 sequences, approximately 11% seen once. The source is a man aged 18 to 30 who received the YFV17D yellow fever vaccine. Sample: CD8+ T cells sorted from PBMCs, taken 15 days after the yellow fever booster vaccination. V usage is TRBV6-2 or TRBV6-3 and J usage is TRBJ2-2, with unresolved D. CDR3 sequence: CASTSTGELFF. As DNA, the CDR3 is TGTGCCAGCACCTCCACCGGGGAGCTGTTTTTT.